A selection of T cell receptor beta chains follows, all from one sample in a study of blood T cell repertoires in COVID-19. Data came from immunoSEQ multiplex PCR; TCRdb stores just in-frame clones and leaves some out. The data show more than 200,000 clones, approximately 86% seen once. The sequenced sample consisted of peripheral blood. These receptor sequences come from a woman between 55 and 75 years old with COVID-19, enrolled during active disease. Each CDR3 is given with its conserved first and last residue. A D gene is named only where the DNA matches it firmly. Clone sizes are given selectively: once, few, many, or a class where the clone is expanded.

cdr3_nt: TGTGCCAGCAGAGGAAAGGGATTACGGGAGCTCTACAATGAGCAGTTCTTC; cdr3_aa: CASRGKGLRELYNEQFF; j_call: TRBJ2-1; clone_size: many; d_call: NA; v_call: TRBV28
cdr3_nt: TGTGCCAGCAGCTTTCTGGACCTACGGGACTACACCTTC; cdr3_aa: CASSFLDLRDYTF; j_call: TRBJ1-2; clone_size: once; d_call: NA; v_call: TRBV5-8
cdr3_nt: TGTGCCAGCAGCCCTCTTGCGGGAGGGCTAACTGAGCAGTTCTTC; cdr3_aa: CASSPLAGGLTEQFF; j_call: TRBJ2-1; clone_size: NA; d_call: TRBD2; v_call: TRBV7-3
cdr3_nt: TGTGCCAGCAGCCTAAGGTCGGAGCCTCGCACAGATACGCAGTATTTT; cdr3_aa: CASSLRSEPRTDTQYF; j_call: TRBJ2-3; clone_size: NA; d_call: NA; v_call: TRBV5-4
cdr3_nt: TGTGCCACCAGCAAAGTAACGACTAGTTACGAGCAGTACTTC; cdr3_aa: CATSKVTTSYEQYF; j_call: TRBJ2-7; clone_size: NA; d_call: NA; v_call: TRBV15
cdr3_nt: TGTGCCAGCAGCTTATCGAGATACAATGAGCAGTTCTTC; cdr3_aa: CASSLSRYNEQFF; j_call: TRBJ2-1; clone_size: few; d_call: NA; v_call: TRBV7-6
cdr3_nt: TGTGCCTGCTGGGACAGTGGAAACACCATATATTTT; cdr3_aa: CACWDSGNTIYF; j_call: TRBJ1-3; clone_size: NA; d_call: TRBD1; v_call: TRBV30
cdr3_nt: TGTGCCAGCTCACCGCCCGGGGCAGGGGGCAGTAAAGCTTTCTTT; cdr3_aa: CASSPPGAGGSKAFF; j_call: TRBJ1-1; clone_size: NA; d_call: TRBD1; v_call: TRBV18
cdr3_nt: TGTGCCAGCAGTTCCCGGCAGGGACTCACGCCCCAGCATTTT; cdr3_aa: CASSSRQGLTPQHF; j_call: TRBJ1-5; clone_size: NA; d_call: NA; v_call: TRBV25-1
cdr3_nt: TGTGCCAGTCGACAGGACAGGGCCGCTGATTCACCCCTCCACTTT; cdr3_aa: CASRQDRAADSPLHF; j_call: TRBJ1-6; clone_size: NA; d_call: TRBD1; v_call: TRBV19
cdr3_nt: TGTGCCAGCAGAACAGGGAAAGGGGGCAATCAGCCCCAGCATTTT; cdr3_aa: CASRTGKGGNQPQHF; j_call: TRBJ1-5; clone_size: once; d_call: NA; v_call: TRBV28
cdr3_nt: TGTGCCAGCGGCCAAGCGGTTGTCACTGAAGCTTTCTTT; cdr3_aa: CASGQAVVTEAFF; j_call: TRBJ1-1; clone_size: few; d_call: NA; v_call: TRBV2
cdr3_nt: TGTGCCAGCTCACCTCCAGGGGGATTCAACACCGGGGAGCTGTTTTTT; cdr3_aa: CASSPPGGFNTGELFF; j_call: TRBJ2-2; clone_size: once; d_call: TRBD1; v_call: TRBV18
cdr3_nt: TGTGCCAGCAGTCAAAAGGACAGGGGGCAGGTTAGGATCCTCCGGAACACTGAAGCTTTCTTT; cdr3_aa: CASSQKDRGQVRILRNTEAFF; j_call: TRBJ1-1; clone_size: NA; d_call: TRBD1; v_call: TRBV28
cdr3_nt: TGTGCCAGCAGCCAAGGGAGGGGCGCACAAGAGACCCAGTACTTC; cdr3_aa: CASSQGRGAQETQYF; j_call: TRBJ2-5; clone_size: once; d_call: NA; v_call: TRBV14
cdr3_nt: TGTGCCAGCAGCTTGGTGGGCAGAAGTAATTCACCCCTCCACTTT; cdr3_aa: CASSLVGRSNSPLHF; j_call: TRBJ1-6; clone_size: NA; d_call: NA; v_call: TRBV5-6
cdr3_nt: TGCGCCAGCAGCTTGGAGGGGACTAGCGTCAACAATGAGCAGTTCTTC; cdr3_aa: CASSLEGTSVNNEQFF; j_call: TRBJ2-1; clone_size: NA; d_call: TRBD2; v_call: TRBV5-1
cdr3_nt: TGTGCCAGCAGTTACTCGAGTACTAGCGGGTCTTACGAGCAGTACTTC; cdr3_aa: CASSYSSTSGSYEQYF; j_call: TRBJ2-7; clone_size: NA; d_call: TRBD2; v_call: TRBV6-2/TRBV6-3
cdr3_nt: TGTGCCAGCAGCCCAGGGAGTGTCCCCGGGACTAGCACAAATCCGAATGAGCAGTTCTTC; cdr3_aa: CASSPGSVPGTSTNPNEQFF; j_call: TRBJ2-1; clone_size: NA; d_call: TRBD2; v_call: TRBV7-3
cdr3_nt: TGTGCCAGCTCACCTACCGACATGGCGGGGACCTGGGATTCACCCCTCCACTTT; cdr3_aa: CASSPTDMAGTWDSPLHF; j_call: TRBJ1-6; clone_size: NA; d_call: NA; v_call: TRBV18
cdr3_nt: TGTGCCAGCACCAAGGCGGGGGCTAGCTACGAGCAGTACTTC; cdr3_aa: CASTKAGASYEQYF; j_call: TRBJ2-7; clone_size: NA; d_call: NA; v_call: TRBV25-1
cdr3_nt: TGTGCCAGTAGTATGGGGCCCGGGGGAACCTACGAGCAGTACTTC; cdr3_aa: CASSMGPGGTYEQYF; j_call: TRBJ2-7; clone_size: few; d_call: NA; v_call: TRBV19
cdr3_nt: TGTGCCAGCAGTTTATACAGGGGGGTCTACGAGCAGTACTTC; cdr3_aa: CASSLYRGVYEQYF; j_call: TRBJ2-7; clone_size: few; d_call: TRBD1; v_call: TRBV27
cdr3_nt: TGTGCCAGTAGTCCCGGACTAGCGGGGGGCAATGAGCAGTTCTTC; cdr3_aa: CASSPGLAGGNEQFF; j_call: TRBJ2-1; clone_size: once; d_call: TRBD2; v_call: TRBV19
cdr3_nt: TGCGCCAGCAGCCCAGGAAACTCCTACGAGCAGTACTTC; cdr3_aa: CASSPGNSYEQYF; j_call: TRBJ2-7; clone_size: few; d_call: NA; v_call: TRBV5-1